This TCR beta chain was documented in a study of graft-versus-host responses after intestinal transplantation. General study points: GvH clones were identified in recipient marrow, with some first appearing in ileum or blood. In patients with graft-donor T cell macrochimerism, allograft graft-versus-host to host-versus-graft clonal ratios were high.

With respect to this clone: What it recognizes is unknown.

Sequenced by immunoSEQ multiplex PCR; TCRdb stores in-frame clones only, minus some. Among 90,000 to 95,000 clones listed, roughly 90% were seen once. The CDR3 extends over 18 amino acids. V was clipped by 4 bases and J by 2 bases, with 23 bases between them. Germline CDR1 is MGHRA and CDR2 is YSYEKL. The rearrangement uses TRBV4-1 and TRBJ1-2; D gene ambiguous. The receptor was derived from a human donor who received an intestinal transplant. The sequenced sample was unstimulated CD8+ T cells sorted from spleen or lymph node cells, obtained before intestinal transplant. CDR3 nucleotide sequence: TGCGCCAGCAGCCGAGGCCGGGAGGACTTCCTTGCAAACTATGGCTACACCTTC. Its translation: CASSRGREDFLANYGYTF.